The present entry profiles one T cell receptor beta chain with its context. The record originates from a study of Graves' ophthalmopathy and Graves' hyperthyroidism. Looking at the study overall: In this cohort's terms, stable hyperthyroidism meant no ophthalmopathy by 18 months of follow-up.

RNA served as the template for amplifying TCR beta CDR3 regions. HTBI-primed first-round RT-PCR preceded second-round multiplex PCR. TCRdb itself ran the multiplex PCR reads through MiXCR, one entry per CDR3 protein. The sample comprises roughly 1.1 million distinct CDR3 sequences, about 35% of which are singletons, and 11% rests with the top ten. Germline lookup yields CDR1 SNHLY and CDR2 FYNNEI. CDR3 size: 17 residues. V lost 2 bases to trimming and J lost 1 base; unmatched junction nucleotides: 7. The sample was peripheral blood or thyroid tissue (not recorded which). The rearrangement joins TRBV2 to TRBJ2-2; 7 bases agree with TRBD1. The source is an adult man with Graves' hyperthyroidism. CDR3 nucleotides: TGTGCCAGCAGTGAACGCCTGCGGACAGGGAACACCGGGGAGCTGTTTTTT. Residues: CASSERLRTGNTGELFF.